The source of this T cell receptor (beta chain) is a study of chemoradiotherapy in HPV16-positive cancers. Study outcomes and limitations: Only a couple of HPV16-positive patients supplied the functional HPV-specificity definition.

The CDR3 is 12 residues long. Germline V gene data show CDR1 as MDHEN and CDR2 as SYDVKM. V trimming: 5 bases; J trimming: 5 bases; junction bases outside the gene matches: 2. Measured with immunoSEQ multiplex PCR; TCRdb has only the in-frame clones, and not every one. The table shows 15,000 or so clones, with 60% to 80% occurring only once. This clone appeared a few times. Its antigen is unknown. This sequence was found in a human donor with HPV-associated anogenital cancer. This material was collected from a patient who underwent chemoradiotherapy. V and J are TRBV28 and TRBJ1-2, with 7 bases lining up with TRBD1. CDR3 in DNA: TGTGCCAGCAGTCCGGGACAGTATGGCTACACCTTC. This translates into CASSPGQYGYTF.